Below, one T cell receptor beta chain is given with its context. The antigen is undetermined. CDR3 length equals 13 residues. Germline-derived CDR1 and CDR2 are SGHNT and YENEEA. V dropped 2 bases and J dropped 2 bases, with 3 bases sitting between them. Time point here: newly diagnosed, previously untreated cHL patient sample. With magnetic negative selection, CD4+ T cells were purified from PBMCs that had been thawed. Acting as the comparison were PBMCs from newly diagnosed, untreated classical Hodgkin lymphoma. TCRdb's copy holds only in-frame clones and misses some; the assay was immunoSEQ multiplex PCR. Counted here are about 22,000 clones, approximately 89% occurring once; the ten biggest clones make up about 0.24%. The record originates from a study of PD-1 blockade in classical Hodgkin lymphoma. Findings of the study overall: Reported findings placed baseline TCR diversity lower in newly diagnosed patients (compared with healthy donors). The origin of the repertoire differences remains undefined, with disease activity or prior therapy as possible causes.

This clonotype was sampled from a human donor with classical Hodgkin lymphoma. Sample: CD4+ T cells from blood. J is TRBJ2-2 and V is TRBV11-3, with unresolved D. Here the CDR3 reads CASSLRNTGELFF. CDR3 in DNA: TGTGCCAGCAGCTTACGCAACACCGGGGAGCTGTTTTTT.